These 23 T cell receptor beta chains share one sample of origin, sequenced in a study of blood T cell repertoires in COVID-19. This table comes from immunoSEQ multiplex PCR, and its TCRdb copy is limited to in-frame clones, with some not included. The repertoire holds 500,000 or so clones, with around 87% as singletons. Sequencing input: PBMCs or T cells enriched from blood (not recorded which). The receptor source for this set is a woman younger than 30 who had recovered from COVID-19.

The CDR3 loop is CASSTTPDRGYGYTF. CDR3 bases: TGTGCCAGCAGTACGACCCCGGACAGGGGATATGGCTACACCTTC. The chain uses TRBV28 and TRBJ1-2; 9 bases match TRBD1. Germline CDR1 reads MDHEN; CDR2 reads SYDVKM. The CDR3 runs 15 residues. V shed 5 bases and J 5 bases; nucleotides not matched to a gene: 9.

This CDR3 is CAISQDRGTYNEQFF. CDR3 bases: TGTGCCATCAGCCAGGACAGGGGAACCTACAATGAGCAGTTCTTC. The V gene is TRBV10-3, the J gene TRBJ2-1; the match to TRBD1 covers 9 bases. Germline V gene sequence: CDR1 ENHRY, CDR2 SYGVKD. This CDR3 spans 15 amino acids. V shed 6 bases and J 2 bases; nucleotides not matched to a gene: 5.

The chain recombines TRBV2 with TRBJ1-5; unclear D gene. CDR1 SNHLY and CDR2 FYNNEI come from the germline V gene. Trimming pared 3 bases from V and 6 bases from J, leaving 6 bases between. The CDR3 loop spans 12 amino acids. CDR3 DNA: TGTGCCAGCAGTGACAGTTTTCAGCCCCAGCATTTT. Translating gives CASSDSFQPQHF.

This chain connects TRBV30 to TRBJ2-7; D may be TRBD1 (6 bases). Germline V CDR1 and CDR2: GTSNPN, SVGIG (reference sequence). V gave up 5 bases and J gave up 6 bases, with 23 bases separating them. The CDR3 contains 15 residues. CDR3 loop: CAWWKGPHTRGEQYF. CDR3 in DNA: TGTGCCTGGTGGAAGGGGCCCCACACCAGGGGCGAGCAGTACTTC.

This rearrangement joins TRBV12-3 or TRBV12-4 to TRBJ1-6, with 8 bases identical to TRBD1. The CDR3 has 12 residues. With V trimmed by 4 bases and J by 16 bases, 6 bases remained unmatched. This chain's CDR3 is CASSSGGQDLHF. The CDR3 bases are TGTGCCAGCAGTTCTGGGGGACAGGATCTCCACTTT.

This chain uses TRBV7-6 with TRBJ2-3, with TRBD2 identical over 7 bases. Losses at the gene ends were 8 bases for V and 4 bases for J; bases not matched to a gene: 6. CDR1 and CDR2 from the germline V gene are SGHVS and FNYEAQ. The CDR3 is 13 residues long. CDR3 DNA: TGTGCCAGCGGGACCCGGGGGGCAGATACGCAGTATTTT. Protein: CASGTRGADTQYF.

The CDR3 coding sequence is TGCGCCAGCAGCTTCGAGGCGATCCAAGAGACCCAGTACTTC. The encoded protein is CASSFEAIQETQYF. The V and J genes are TRBV5-1 and TRBJ2-5; D gene ambiguous. V lost 2 bases to trimming and J lost 1 base, with 9 bases between them. There are 14 residues in the CDR3. Germline CDR1 is SGHRS and CDR2 is YFSETQ.

V and J are TRBV15 and TRBJ1-5, with TRBD1 identical over 8 bases. Germline V gene data show CDR1 as LNHNV and CDR2 as YYDKDF (reference sequence). The CDR3 contains 15 residues. V lost 1 base and J lost 4; bases outside the gene matches: 3. The CDR3 DNA is TGTGCCACCAGCAGAGCCGGGACAGGTAATCAGCCCCAGCATTTT. Its translation: CATSRAGTGNQPQHF.

This chain joins TRBV3-1 (or the pseudogene TRBV3-2) and TRBJ1-4; D uncertain. The CDR3 has 16 residues. V was pared by 3 bases and J by 4 bases, with 15 bases between. The germline V gene encodes CDR1 LGHDT and CDR2 YNNKEL (reference sequence). The CDR3 DNA reads TGTGCCAGCAGCCAGCTGATCCGGGTCGGTAATGAAAAACTGTTTTTT. Its translation: CASSQLIRVGNEKLFF.

This clone was seen more than once but under ten times. This rearrangement joins TRBV2 to TRBJ1-6; TRBD1 aligns across 8 bases. The germline gives CDR1 SNHLY, CDR2 FYNNEI. The CDR3 has 15 amino acids. After removal of 7 bases from V and 8 bases from J, the junction contained 10 bases not matched to a gene. The CDR3 loop is CASTQDREIYSPLHF. DNA of the CDR3: TGTGCCAGCACTCAGGACAGGGAGATTTATTCACCCCTCCACTTT.

The chain combines TRBV4-2 with TRBJ2-7, with D tentatively TRBD2 (7 bases). The V gene's germline CDR1 is LGHNA and CDR2 YNFKEQ. Trimming took off 4 bases at V and 5 bases at J, with 18 bases between the two ends. The CDR3 spans 15 residues. CDR3 residues: CASSRGGPRTDEQYF. The CDR3 DNA is TGTGCCAGCAGCCGGGGGGGGCCGAGGACGGACGAGCAGTACTTC.

The chain joins TRBV6-5 to TRBJ1-6; no clear D gene. The germline V gene has CDR1 MNHEY and CDR2 SVGAGI. This CDR3 is built from 13 residues. Trimming shortened V by 4 bases and J by 7 bases, and 8 bases separated the two germline ends. In nucleotides, the CDR3 is TGTGCCAGCAGTTGGAGAGCGAATTCACCCCTCCACTTT. Residues: CASSWRANSPLHF.

In DNA, the CDR3 is TGCGCCAGCAGCCAGCCGGACACCCGCAGTGGCTACACCTTC. Translation gives CASSQPDTRSGYTF. This chain joins TRBV4-1 and TRBJ1-2; possible D gene TRBD1, 5 bases. This CDR3 comprises 14 residues. CDR1 is MGHRA and CDR2 is YSYEKL in the germline V gene. Deletions cut 3 bases from V and 7 bases from J, with 15 bases between.

Remarks on this clone: Other DNA sequences in this specimen translate into the identical CDR3. J is TRBJ1-2 and V is TRBV2; the match to TRBD1 covers 7 bases. The germline CDR1 and CDR2 sequences are SNHLY and FYNNEI. The ends lost 2 bases at V and 3 bases at J; junction bases unmatched: 0. CDR3 size: 13 residues. DNA of the CDR3: TGTGCCAGCAGTGAAACAGGGGACTATGGCTACACCTTC. This encodes CASSETGDYGYTF.

The J gene is TRBJ2-1, the V gene TRBV2, with 8 positions matching TRBD1. This CDR3 spans 16 amino acids. Germline loops: CDR1 SNHLY, CDR2 FYNNEI. The V and J ends lost 6 bases and 4 bases, in that order; junction bases with no gene match: 11. CDR3 sequence: CASRDRGGNVYNEQFF. The DNA of the CDR3 is TGTGCCAGCAGAGACAGGGGAGGTAATGTTTACAATGAGCAGTTCTTC.

This clone was found once. Relative to the germline gene, one junction end is altered; a read error may explain this. The V call is TRBV6-1, the J call TRBJ1-2, with 7 bases lining up with TRBD1. The CDR3 spans 13 residues. Germline CDR1 is MNHNS and CDR2 is SASEGT. For the CDR3, the DNA is TGTGCCAGCAGTGATCGGACAGGAGATTTTGGGCGGTTC. Translated: CASSDRTGDFGRF.

V and J are TRBV5-1 and TRBJ2-1; D is undetermined. Germline V lookup: CDR1 SGHRS, CDR2 YFSETQ. The CDR3 contains 15 residues. The V and J ends lost 0 bases and 3 bases respectively, with 10 bases between them. The CDR3 region is CASSLGDLYYNEQFF. The CDR3 DNA reads as TGCGCCAGCAGCTTGGGCGACTTATACTACAATGAGCAGTTCTTC.

The chain combines TRBV18 with TRBJ1-3, with D unclear. Germline CDR1 reads KGHSH; CDR2 reads LQKENI. The CDR3 covers 14 residues. The germline V and J ends were trimmed by 1 base and 0 bases, with 4 bases remaining between them. CDR3 protein: CASSPLVSGNTIYF. The CDR3, as DNA: TGTGCCAGCTCACCACTCGTCTCTGGAAACACCATATATTTT.

The chain carries TRBV5-1 and TRBJ1-5, with 7 positions matching TRBD1. The V and J ends lost 1 base and 6 bases, in that order; junction bases with no gene match: 7. The CDR3 is 15 amino acids. Germline V gives CDR1 SGHRS, CDR2 YFSETQ. The CDR3 is CASSLTGEGGQPQHF. The DNA for the CDR3 is TGCGCCAGCAGCTTGACAGGGGAAGGTGGTCAGCCCCAGCATTTT.

This chain joins TRBV29-1 and TRBJ1-4; 8 bases are shared with TRBD1. This CDR3 has 13 amino acids. In germline, CDR1 is SQVTM, CDR2 ANQGSEA. After removal of 7 bases from V and 5 bases from J, the junction contained 6 bases not matched to a gene. In DNA, the CDR3 is TGCAGCGCCGGACAGGGATGGAATGAAAAACTGTTTTTT. This codes for CSAGQGWNEKLFF. Complete variable domain (other parts from reference TRBV29-1 and TRBJ1-4): SAVISQKPSRDICQRGTSLTIQCQVDSQVTMMFWYRQQPGQSLTLIATANQGSEATYESGFVIDKFPISRPNLTFSTLTVSNMSPEDSSIYLCSAGQGWNEKLFFGSGTQLSVL.

The chain has TRBV6-5 and TRBJ1-5; D perhaps matches TRBD1 (6 bases). The CDR3 length is 13 residues. Germline V gives CDR1 MNHEY, CDR2 SVGAGI. Trimming shortened V by 8 bases and J by 7 bases, and 15 bases separated the two germline ends. CDR3 sequence (DNA): TGTGCCAGCGCTGACAGGACCCGCCAGCCCCAGCATTTT. It is translated as CASADRTRQPQHF.

The sample holds one count of this clone. The genes are TRBV19 and TRBJ1-4; no reliable D call. Germline V gene data show CDR1 as LNHDA and CDR2 as SQIVND (reference sequence). V was trimmed by 6 bases and J by 3 bases, leaving 11 bases between them. The CDR3 spans 14 residues. CDR3 loop: CASRGGGANEKLFF. In DNA, the CDR3 is TGTGCCAGTAGGGGCGGAGGCGCTAATGAAAAACTGTTTTTT. Using reference TRBV19 and TRBJ1-4 for the parts outside the CDR3, the full variable domain is DGGITQSPKYLFRKEGQNVTLSCEQNLNHDAMYWYRQDPGQGLRLIYYSQIVNDFQKGDIAEGYSVSREKKESFPLTVTSAQKNPTAFYLCASRGGGANEKLFFGSGTQLSVL.

The chain uses TRBV29-1 and TRBJ1-1; weak D call: TRBD1 (5 bases). This CDR3 has 12 amino acids. Deletions cut 6 bases from V and 5 bases from J, with 13 bases between. Germline V lookup: CDR1 SQVTM, CDR2 ANQGSEA. The CDR3 DNA is TGCAGCGTCAGGGAAGAAGGGACTGAAGCTTTCTTT. Protein product: CSVREEGTEAFF.